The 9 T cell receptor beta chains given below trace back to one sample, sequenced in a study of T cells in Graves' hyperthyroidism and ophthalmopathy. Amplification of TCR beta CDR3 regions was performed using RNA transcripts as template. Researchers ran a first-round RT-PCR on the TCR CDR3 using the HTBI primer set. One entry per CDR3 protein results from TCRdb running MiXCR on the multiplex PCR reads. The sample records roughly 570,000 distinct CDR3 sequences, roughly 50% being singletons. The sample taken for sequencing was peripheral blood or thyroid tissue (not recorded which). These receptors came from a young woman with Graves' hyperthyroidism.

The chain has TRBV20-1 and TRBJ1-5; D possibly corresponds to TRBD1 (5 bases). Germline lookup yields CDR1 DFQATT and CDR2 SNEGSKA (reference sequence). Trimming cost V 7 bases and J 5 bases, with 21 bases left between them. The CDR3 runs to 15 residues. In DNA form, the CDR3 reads TGCAGTGTGGAGGGACTAGCGGGAGTTGATCAGCCCCAGCATTTT. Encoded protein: CSVEGLAGVDQPQHF.

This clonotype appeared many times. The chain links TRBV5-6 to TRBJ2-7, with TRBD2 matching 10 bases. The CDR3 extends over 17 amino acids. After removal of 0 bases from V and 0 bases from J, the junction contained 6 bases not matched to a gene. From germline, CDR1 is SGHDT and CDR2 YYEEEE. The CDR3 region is CASSLGPLAGGSYEQYF. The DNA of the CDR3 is TGTGCCAGCAGCTTGGGCCCCTTAGCGGGAGGCTCCTACGAGCAGTACTTC.

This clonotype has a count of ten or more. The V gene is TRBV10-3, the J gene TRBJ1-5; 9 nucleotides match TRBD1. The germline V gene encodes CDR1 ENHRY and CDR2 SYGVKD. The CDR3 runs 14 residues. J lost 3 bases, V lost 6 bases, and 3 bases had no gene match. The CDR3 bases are TGTGCCATCAGATCACAGGGGGCCAATCAGCCCCAGCATTTT. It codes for CAIRSQGANQPQHF.

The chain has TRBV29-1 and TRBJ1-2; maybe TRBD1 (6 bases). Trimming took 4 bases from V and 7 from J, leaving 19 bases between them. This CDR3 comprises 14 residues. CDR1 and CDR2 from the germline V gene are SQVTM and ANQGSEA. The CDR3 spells CSVAVGGALSGYTF. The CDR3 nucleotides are TGCAGCGTTGCGGTGGGGGGGGCCCTCTCTGGCTACACCTTC.

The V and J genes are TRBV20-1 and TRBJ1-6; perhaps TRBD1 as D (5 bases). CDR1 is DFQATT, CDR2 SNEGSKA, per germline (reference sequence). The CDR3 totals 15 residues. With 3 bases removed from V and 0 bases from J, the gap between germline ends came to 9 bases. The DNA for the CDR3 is TGCAGTGCTAGGGGACGGCGCTCCTATAATTCACCCCTCCACTTT. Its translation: CSARGRRSYNSPLHF.

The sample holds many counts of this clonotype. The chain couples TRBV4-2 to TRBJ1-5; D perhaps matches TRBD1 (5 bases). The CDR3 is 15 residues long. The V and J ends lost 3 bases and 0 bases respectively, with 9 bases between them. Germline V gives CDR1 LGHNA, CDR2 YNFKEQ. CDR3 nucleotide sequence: TGTGCCAGCAGCCATCGACAGCATAGCAATCAGCCCCAGCATTTT. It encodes CASSHRQHSNQPQHF.

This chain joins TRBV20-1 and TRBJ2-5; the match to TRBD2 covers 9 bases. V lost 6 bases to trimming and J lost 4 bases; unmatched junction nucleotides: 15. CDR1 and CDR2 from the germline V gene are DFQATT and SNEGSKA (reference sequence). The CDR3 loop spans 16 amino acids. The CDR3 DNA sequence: TGCAGTGCCCCCCCCGGTGGTAGCGGGAGAGGAGAGACCCAGTACTTC. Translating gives CSAPPGGSGRGETQYF.

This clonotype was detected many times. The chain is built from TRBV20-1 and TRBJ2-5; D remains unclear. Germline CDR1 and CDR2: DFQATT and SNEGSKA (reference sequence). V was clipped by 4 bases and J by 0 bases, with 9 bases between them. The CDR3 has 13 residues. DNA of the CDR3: TGCAGTGCTAACGGTGCGGACCAAGAGACCCAGTACTTC. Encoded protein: CSANGADQETQYF.

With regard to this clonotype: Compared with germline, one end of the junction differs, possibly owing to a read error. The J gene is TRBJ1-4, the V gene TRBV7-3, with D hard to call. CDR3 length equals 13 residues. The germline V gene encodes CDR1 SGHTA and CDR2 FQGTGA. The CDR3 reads CASSLCPSEELFF. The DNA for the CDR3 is TGTGCCAGCAGCTTGTGTCCTAGTGAAGAACTGTTTTTT.